The TCR beta chain described here comes from a study of cytomegalovirus exposure and HLA in healthy donors. Trimming left V 2 bases short and J 0 bases short, with 10 bases between. The CDR3 loop spans 16 amino acids. Germline V gene data show CDR1 as MNHEY and CDR2 as SVGAGI. Study conclusions and caveats: Across HLA loci, a later analysis found differing TCR association rates, with DRB1 most and HLA-C fewest. Most observed TCR sequences were rare, whereas some public TCRs were detected in many donors.

Both 60 Vbeta primers and 13 Jbeta primers went into the PCR. Repertoires were generated with immunoSEQ multiplex PCR, while TCRdb's copy carries only in-frame clones and drops some. The data hold approximately 160,000 clones, with around 85% observed a single time. Regarding this clone: Antigen specificity is unknown.

The sample comprised PBMCs. The rearrangement uses TRBV6-5 and TRBJ1-4; D gene ambiguous. This TCR was sampled from a human donor in good health. This CDR3 reads CASSYLPDATNEKLFF. The CDR3 region has the DNA TGTGCCAGCAGTTACCTCCCAGATGCAACTAATGAAAAACTGTTTTTT.